These 4 T cell receptor beta chains were sequenced from one sample in a study of T-cell memory formation after mild COVID-19. TCRdb re-derived calls from the 5' RACE reads in MiXCR, one entry per CDR3 protein. This sample has around 34,000 distinct CDR3 sequences, with 7.5% to 8% found just once. The sequenced sample consisted of PBMCs or a T cell subset sorted from them (not recorded which). Source of these receptors: a man in his late teens or twenties who had mild COVID-19 (a few samples of this study predate the infection). Cell type and time point are not known.

This clonotype was seen at least ten times. The chain carries TRBV20-1 and TRBJ1-2; D ambiguous. CDR3 size: 12 residues. V was cut by 0 bases and J by 8 bases, with 10 bases left in between. CDR1 is DFQATT and CDR2 is SNEGSKA in the germline V gene (reference sequence). The chain's CDR3 is CSARDATRGYTF. The CDR3 region has the DNA TGCAGTGCTAGAGATGCCACCAGGGGCTACACCTTC.

There are many counts of this clonotype. The chain uses TRBV4-2 and TRBJ2-6; tentatively, D is TRBD1 (6 bases). Trimming cost V 0 bases and J 4 bases, with 10 bases left between them. CDR3 length equals 16 residues. Germline V gives CDR1 LGHNA, CDR2 YNFKEQ. CDR3 sequence: CASSQEAGDGANVLTF. The CDR3 DNA reads as TGTGCCAGCAGCCAAGAAGCAGGGGACGGGGCCAACGTCCTGACTTTC.

This clonotype showed up many times. The chain is built from TRBV6-5 and TRBJ2-5; 8 bases are a match to TRBD1. Trimming cost V 7 bases and J 4 bases; bases outside gene matches: 5. The CDR3 is 13 residues long. Germline CDR1 reads MNHEY; CDR2 reads SVGAGI. The DNA of the CDR3 is TGTGCCAGCACCTGGGACAGGAGAGAGACCCAGTACTTC. Protein: CASTWDRRETQYF.

Note on this clonotype: A much larger clone is a single base away; this may be a read error. V and J are TRBV9 and TRBJ2-3; D not certain. CDR1 and CDR2 (germline): SGDLS, YYNGEE. The CDR3 runs to 14 residues. CDR3 bases: TGTTCCAGCAGCGTAGGAGTGGCAGCAGATACGCAGTATTTT. Translated, it gives CSSSVGVAADTQYF.